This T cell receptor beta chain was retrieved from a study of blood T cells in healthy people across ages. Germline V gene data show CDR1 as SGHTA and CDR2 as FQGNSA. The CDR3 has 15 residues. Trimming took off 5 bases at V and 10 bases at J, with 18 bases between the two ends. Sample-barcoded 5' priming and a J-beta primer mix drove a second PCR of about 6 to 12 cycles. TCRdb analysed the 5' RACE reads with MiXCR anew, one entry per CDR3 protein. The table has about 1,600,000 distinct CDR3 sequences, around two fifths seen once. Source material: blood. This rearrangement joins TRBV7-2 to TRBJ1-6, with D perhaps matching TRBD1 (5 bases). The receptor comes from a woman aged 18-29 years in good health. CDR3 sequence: CASSPKRDRRSPLHF. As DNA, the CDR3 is TGTGCCAGCAGCCCAAAGAGGGACCGGCGCTCACCCCTCCACTTT. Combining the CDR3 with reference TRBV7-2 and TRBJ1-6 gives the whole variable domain GAGVSQSPSNKVTEKGKDVELRCDPISGHTALYWYRQSLGQGLEFLIYFQGNSAPDKSGLPSDRFSAERTGGSVSTLTIQRTQQEDSAVYLCASSPKRDRRSPLHFGNGTRLTVT.